One and the same sample provided the 8 T cell receptor beta chains below, sequenced in a study of blood T cell repertoires in COVID-19. Profiling relied on immunoSEQ multiplex PCR, and the TCRdb table lists in-frame clones only, not all of them. The sample records some 120,000 clones, over 70% being singletons. The source material was peripheral blood. Source of these receptors: a woman between 50 and 59 years old with acute or convalescent COVID-19.

This chain uses TRBV27 with TRBJ2-7, with D possibly being TRBD1 (6 bases). The germline CDR1 and CDR2 sequences are MNHEY and SMNVEV (reference sequence). Between the trimmed V and J ends, which lost 11 bases and 3 bases, there was a span of 14 bases. CDR3 length equals 12 residues. CDR3 residues: CAVGTIYYEQYF. DNA for the CDR3: TGTGCCGTAGGGACAATTTACTACGAGCAGTACTTC.

The chain carries TRBV4-1 and TRBJ2-7, with 7 nucleotides matching TRBD1. The germline CDR1 and CDR2 sequences are MGHRA and YSYEKL. CDR3 length equals 15 residues. V lost 6 bases and J lost 0; bases outside the gene matches: 8. The CDR3 DNA reads as TGCGCCAGCAGGGAAGGGACAGTGGGCTCCTACGAGCAGTACTTC. Translated, it gives CASREGTVGSYEQYF.

The rearrangement uses TRBV7-2 and TRBJ2-1; D unresolved. Trimming removed 5 bases from V and 9 bases from J, with 23 bases in between. Germline CDR1 SGHTA, CDR2 FQGNSA. The CDR3 loop spans 16 amino acids. CDR3 sequence reads: CASSPSVGRPLSEQFF. The CDR3 DNA is TGTGCCAGCAGCCCGTCGGTTGGCAGGCCCCTAAGTGAGCAGTTCTTC.

The chain uses TRBV13 and TRBJ2-7; D uncertain. Between the trimmed V and J ends, which lost 5 bases and 3 bases, there was a span of 14 bases. The CDR3 has 14 amino acids. The V gene's germline CDR1 is PRHDT and CDR2 FYEKMQ (reference sequence). The chain's CDR3 is CASSIAASVYEQYF. In nucleotides, the CDR3 is TGTGCCAGCAGCATCGCGGCTAGTGTCTACGAGCAGTACTTC. Variable domain in full (rest from reference TRBV13 and TRBJ2-7): AAGVIQSPRHLIKEKRETATLKCYPIPRHDTVYWYQQGPGQDPQFLISFYEKMQSDKGSIPDRFSAQQFSDYHSELNMSSLELGDSALYFCASSIAASVYEQYFGPGTRLTVT.

The rearrangement uses TRBV5-4 and TRBJ2-5, with TRBD2 matching 7 bases. This CDR3 has 12 amino acids. CDR1 and CDR2 from the germline V gene are SGHNT and YYREEE (reference sequence). CDR3 loop: CAAGTNQETQYF. The CDR3, as DNA: TGTGCAGCCGGGACTAACCAAGAGACCCAGTACTTC.

This clone was seen once. This sequence joins TRBV27 and TRBJ1-2; D is ambiguous. There are 13 residues in the CDR3. Trimming cost V 4 bases and J 1 base, with 7 bases left between them. In germline, CDR1 is MNHEY, CDR2 SMNVEV (reference sequence). CDR3 sequence (DNA): TGTGCCAGCAGTTCCCAGAATAACTATGGCTACACCTTC. Amino acid sequence: CASSSQNNYGYTF.

CDR3: CASSRVTTGEQYF. The DNA for the CDR3 is TGTGCCAGTAGCCGAGTTACCACGGGCGAGCAGTACTTC. This sequence joins TRBV19 and TRBJ2-7; D uncertain. V was shortened by 6 bases and J by 6 bases, with 15 bases between the two germline ends. Germline loops: CDR1 LNHDA, CDR2 SQIVND (reference sequence). The CDR3 has 13 amino acids.

The V and J genes are TRBV6-1 and TRBJ1-5, with a tentative D call TRBD1 (5 bases). Trimming shortened V by 4 bases and J by 0 bases, and 19 bases separated the two germline ends. The germline V gene encodes CDR1 MNHNS and CDR2 SASEGT. This CDR3 spans 18 amino acids. The CDR3 DNA reads as TGTGCCAGCAGTGTTTTGGGGGGGAAAATGTATAGCAATCAGCCCCAGCATTTT. This encodes CASSVLGGKMYSNQPQHF.